These 16 T cell receptor beta chains were sequenced from one sample in a study of OX40 agonist ivuxolimab in advanced cancers. Some clones are missing from TCRdb's copy, which holds only in-frame ones; the method was immunoSEQ multiplex PCR. This sample has roughly 100,000 clones, with around 90% found just once. The sample here was CD4+ or CD8+ T cells sorted from blood, taken in a trial of the OX40 agonist ivuxolimab. Receptor source: an adult with an advanced solid tumor such as melanoma, head and neck, liver or kidney cancer.

This clone was counted a few times. This chain joins TRBV30 and TRBJ1-2; 7 bases line up with TRBD1. CDR3 length equals 11 residues. Germline trimming cut 4 bases from V and 7 bases from J; bases unmatched to any gene: 3. Germline V gene data show CDR1 as GTSNPN and CDR2 as SVGIG (reference sequence). The CDR3: CAWTTGIGYTF. DNA for the CDR3: TGTGCCTGGACGACAGGGATTGGCTACACCTTC.

V is TRBV7-9 and J is TRBJ1-1; no clear D gene. This CDR3 comprises 13 residues. CDR1 and CDR2 from the germline V gene are SEHNR and FQNEAQ (reference sequence). Trimming stripped 1 base from V and 13 bases from J, with 16 bases between. CDR3 amino acids: CASSLGAPNRDFF. The DNA of the CDR3 is TGTGCCAGCAGCTTAGGGGCCCCCAACCGGGATTTCTTT.

There are a few counts of this clone. The chain joins TRBV28 to TRBJ1-2; weak D call: TRBD1 (6 bases). CDR1 and CDR2 from the germline V gene are MDHEN and SYDVKM. CDR3 size: 14 residues. Trimming removed 3 bases from V and 6 bases from J, with 14 bases in between. CDR3 nucleotides: TGTGCCAGCAGTTTGTCGAACAGGGTCCATGGCTACACCTTC. It translates to CASSLSNRVHGYTF.

This sequence joins TRBV19 and TRBJ1-4; TRBD1 agrees at 7 bases. Germline CDR1 LNHDA, CDR2 SQIVND (reference sequence). The CDR3 length is 16 residues. Trimming cost V 5 bases and J 8 bases; bases outside gene matches: 14. CDR3 sequence: CASSPRGTGEIEKLFF. The CDR3 coding sequence is TGTGCCAGTAGTCCTCGCGGAACAGGGGAAATCGAAAAACTGTTTTTT.

Points on this clone: Germline and junction disagree at one end, which may indicate a read error. This sequence joins TRBV4-1 and TRBJ1-4; tentative D call: TRBD1 (5 bases). This CDR3 has 15 residues. CDR1 is MGHRA, CDR2 YSYEKL, per germline. The CDR3, as DNA: TGTGCCAGCAGCCAAGAATGGGGCGAAGGAGAAAAACTGTTTTTT. Encoded protein: CASSQEWGEGEKLFF.

The chain joins TRBV27 to TRBJ2-7, with D uncertain. Trimming stripped 7 bases from V and 2 bases from J, with 9 bases between. The germline gives CDR1 MNHEY, CDR2 SMNVEV (reference sequence). The CDR3 extends over 12 amino acids. Here the CDR3 reads CASIGSPYEQYF. CDR3 sequence (DNA): TGTGCCAGCATAGGCAGCCCCTACGAGCAGTACTTC.

V and J are TRBV30 and TRBJ2-7; the D gene could be TRBD1 or TRBD2 (6 bases each). The V end lost 5 bases, the J end lost 0 bases, and 14 bases lay between the germline ends. CDR1 and CDR2 from the germline V gene are GTSNPN and SVGIG (reference sequence). CDR3 length equals 14 residues. This CDR3 reads CAWGGGPLSYEQYF. CDR3 nucleotide sequence: TGTGCCTGGGGTGGGGGGCCCCTCTCCTACGAGCAGTACTTC.

The chain carries TRBV14 and TRBJ2-3, with 12 bases that match TRBD2. The CDR3 loop spans 17 amino acids. With 3 bases clipped from V and 4 bases from J, the junction kept 8 bases outside the gene matches. The germline V gene encodes CDR1 SGHDN and CDR2 FVKESK. CDR3 residues: CASSQRTSGIRADTQYF. CDR3 bases: TGTGCCAGCAGCCAGAGGACTAGCGGGATTAGGGCAGATACGCAGTATTTT.

The gene calls are TRBV4-2 and TRBJ2-3, with D unclear. The CDR3 contains 14 residues. The V end was cut by 4 bases, the J end by 3 bases, with 11 bases between. Germline V gene lookup returns CDR1 LGHNA and CDR2 YNFKEQ. This CDR3 reads CASSPKFMTDTQYF. Here the CDR3 DNA reads TGTGCCAGCAGCCCTAAGTTCATGACAGATACGCAGTATTTT.

This clone was detected once. The rearrangement links TRBV2 to TRBJ1-1; unclear D gene. The V end lost 7 bases, the J end lost 0 bases, and 3 bases lay between the germline ends. The CDR3 runs to 11 residues. The germline gives CDR1 SNHLY, CDR2 FYNNEI. The CDR3: CASKLNTEAFF. In DNA, the CDR3 is TGTGCCAGCAAACTGAACACTGAAGCTTTCTTT.

The chain carries TRBV5-1 and TRBJ1-1, with D unresolved. CDR3 length: 15 residues. CDR1 is SGHRS, CDR2 YFSETQ, per germline. Trimming took off 0 bases at V and 2 bases at J, with 11 bases between the two ends. The CDR3: CASSLVGVRNTEAFF. CDR3 in DNA: TGCGCCAGCAGCTTGGTTGGGGTGAGAAACACTGAAGCTTTCTTT. The variable domain in full, with the rest retrieved from reference TRBV5-1 and TRBJ1-1, is KAGVTQTPRYLIKTRGQQVTLSCSPISGHRSVSWYQQTPGQGLQFLFEYFSETQRNKGNFPGRFSGRQFSNSRSEMNVSTLELGDSALYLCASSLVGVRNTEAFFGQGTRLTVV.

This chain connects TRBV7-9 to TRBJ2-5; 7 bases match TRBD1. CDR1 is SEHNR and CDR2 is FQNEAQ in the germline V gene (reference sequence). The CDR3 contains 14 residues. V shed 5 bases and J 0 bases; nucleotides not matched to a gene: 3. The CDR3 DNA sequence: TGTGCCAGCAGCGAAGACAGGGACCAAGAGACCCAGTACTTC. It specifies CASSEDRDQETQYF.

The chain is built from TRBV25-1 and TRBJ2-3, with D unresolved. V lost 4 bases and J lost 3, with 8 bases in between. The CDR3 runs 13 residues. From germline, CDR1 is MGHDK and CDR2 SYGVNS. CDR3: CASSAIATDTQYF. Here the CDR3 DNA reads TGTGCCAGCAGTGCAATAGCAACAGATACGCAGTATTTT.

This chain joins TRBV29-1 and TRBJ1-2; D is undetermined. V lost 0 bases, J lost 3 bases, and 17 bases lay in between. The CDR3 is 16 amino acids. The germline CDR1 and CDR2 sequences are SQVTM and ANQGSEA. CDR3 region: CSVEESLNLRDYGYTF. Here the CDR3 DNA reads TGCAGCGTTGAAGAATCGCTGAACCTTCGAGACTATGGCTACACCTTC.

The V call is TRBV30, the J call TRBJ2-1; no reliable D call. V shed 1 base and J shed 4 bases, with 8 bases lying between them. This CDR3 region has 13 residues. CDR1 is GTSNPN, CDR2 SVGIG, per germline (reference sequence). CDR3 sequence: CAWSARSYNEQFF. The CDR3 region has the DNA TGTGCCTGGAGTGCCAGGAGTTACAATGAGCAGTTCTTC. The variable domain in full, with the rest retrieved from reference TRBV30 and TRBJ2-1, is SQTIHQWPATLVQPVGSPLSLECTVEGTSNPNLYWYRQAAGRGLQLLFYSVGIGQISSEVPQNLSASRPQDRQFILSSKKLLLSDSGFYLCAWSARSYNEQFFGPGTRLTVL.

The rearrangement joins TRBV18 to TRBJ2-7, with D unclear. Trimming shortened V by 0 bases and J by 2 bases, and 11 bases separated the two germline ends. Germline V gives CDR1 KGHSH, CDR2 LQKENI. This CDR3 has 15 residues. CDR3 loop: CASSPPKASAYEQYF. The CDR3, as DNA: TGTGCCAGCTCACCACCGAAGGCGAGCGCCTACGAGCAGTACTTC.